This T cell receptor beta chain was documented in a study of T cells in Graves' hyperthyroidism and ophthalmopathy. Study results and caveats: Most thyroid clonotypes expanded above 0.001 were also detected in blood.

This clonotype was seen at least ten times. Its target is not known. The hyperthyroidism patients had all been newly diagnosed, and their disease duration was under 2 months. Their ages ranged from 18 to 65 years. Orbital computed tomography, thyroid ultrasound, serum thyroxine and TRAb, and clinical symptoms together informed the diagnoses. The CDR3 totals 15 residues. V lost 3 bases and J lost 4; bases outside the gene matches: 6. Germline V gene lookup returns CDR1 LGHDT and CDR2 YNNKEL (reference sequence). The source material, RNA transcripts, was used to amplify TCR beta CDR3 regions. The TCR CDR3 was amplified in a first-round RT-PCR using the HTBI primer set. One entry per CDR3 protein results from TCRdb running MiXCR on the multiplex PCR reads. The repertoire holds under 700,000 distinct CDR3 sequences, with around 15% as singletons.

The sequence came from a woman between 18 and 29 years old with Graves' hyperthyroidism. The chain is built from TRBV3-1 and TRBJ2-7; TRBD1 matches at 10 bases. The material sequenced was blood. DNA for the CDR3: TGTGCCAGCAGCCAGCAGACAGGGGGCACTTACGAGCAGTACTTC. It codes for CASSQQTGGTYEQYF.